This is a list of T cell receptor beta chains from one sample in a study of control samples from healthy donors and cancer patients. Sequencing used immunoSEQ multiplex PCR; TCRdb keeps in-frame clones, though not all of them. The sample holds about 120,000 clones, around 92% seen once. Material for sequencing was PBMCs. These receptors came from an older man with head and neck cancer. Both conserved end residues are trimmed from each CDR3. Fields, in order: clone size, V gene, J gene, CDR3 protein. Expanded clones get a size class; other rows say once, few or many, or leave the size out.

clone size: .; V gene: TRBV2; J gene: TRBJ2-1; CDR3 protein: ASSANGIYEQF
clone size: .; V gene: TRBV6-5; J gene: TRBJ2-3; CDR3 protein: ASCPSGRRGDTQY
clone size: .; V gene: TRBV5-1; J gene: TRBJ2-7; CDR3 protein: ASGIGTGPYEQY
clone size: .; V gene: TRBV5-4; J gene: TRBJ2-3; CDR3 protein: ASSLEGERNTQY
clone size: .; V gene: TRBV6-6; J gene: TRBJ2-1; CDR3 protein: ASSLYNEQF
clone size: .; V gene: TRBV7-2; J gene: TRBJ1-2; CDR3 protein: ASSLLNLHAFYGYT
clone size: .; V gene: TRBV11-2; J gene: TRBJ2-7; CDR3 protein: ASSRDRGYEQY
clone size: .; V gene: TRBV20-1; J gene: TRBJ1-5; CDR3 protein: SASQDQPQH
clone size: .; V gene: TRBV2; J gene: TRBJ2-3; CDR3 protein: ASSPSADTQY
clone size: once; V gene: TRBV7-8; J gene: TRBJ1-1; CDR3 protein: ASSLAEVNEAF
clone size: .; V gene: TRBV5-8; J gene: TRBJ1-1; CDR3 protein: ASSPRTGGETEAF
clone size: .; V gene: TRBV6-5; J gene: TRBJ2-7; CDR3 protein: ATRYLGGGHEQY
clone size: .; V gene: TRBV3-1/TRBV3-2; J gene: TRBJ2-2; CDR3 protein: ASSPLGRGGTGELF
clone size: .; V gene: TRBV5-1; J gene: TRBJ1-1; CDR3 protein: ASSGRGENTEAF
clone size: .; V gene: TRBV9; J gene: TRBJ1-2; CDR3 protein: ASSVDRGGYT
clone size: .; V gene: TRBV4-1; J gene: TRBJ2-5; CDR3 protein: ASSAGAEETQY
clone size: .; V gene: TRBV2; J gene: TRBJ2-1; CDR3 protein: ASSATQPQDNEQF
clone size: .; V gene: TRBV5-4; J gene: TRBJ1-1; CDR3 protein: ASSLEVGMVNTEAF
clone size: .; V gene: TRBV19; J gene: TRBJ2-2; CDR3 protein: ASSIGGSVTGELF
clone size: .; V gene: TRBV6-6; J gene: TRBJ1-6; CDR3 protein: ASHPWDGNSPLH
clone size: .; V gene: TRBV10-2; J gene: TRBJ2-3; CDR3 protein: ASSDRWAFSTDTQY
clone size: .; V gene: TRBV28; J gene: TRBJ2-2; CDR3 protein: ASRRTSGETGELF
clone size: .; V gene: TRBV4-1; J gene: TRBJ2-7; CDR3 protein: ASSPGTGFYEQY
clone size: .; V gene: TRBV5-1; J gene: TRBJ2-1; CDR3 protein: ASSLADRDYNEQF